The next 14 T cell receptor beta chains were all read from a single sample in a study of cytomegalovirus exposure and HLA in healthy donors. 13 Jbeta primers and 60 Vbeta primers were used for the PCR. TCRdb's table, derived via immunoSEQ multiplex PCR, lists solely in-frame clones and lacks some. The data contain 150,000 to 200,000 clones, approximately 85% of them singletons. The material sequenced was PBMCs. Source of these receptors: a man aged 45-65 years in good health and CMV-seropositive.

This clone turned up a few times. The chain recombines TRBV27 with TRBJ2-5; 9 bases line up with TRBD1. Germline assignment: CDR1 MNHEY and CDR2 SMNVEV (reference sequence). CDR3 length: 13 amino acids. With 7 bases clipped from V and 3 bases from J, the junction kept 3 bases outside the gene matches. The CDR3 DNA reads TGTGCCAGCACTGACAGGGGGAAAGAGACCCAGTACTTC. Its protein product is CASTDRGKETQYF.

CDR3: CASSFEWDSTYNEQFF. DNA of the CDR3: TGTGCCAGCAGTTTTGAGTGGGACAGCACCTACAATGAGCAGTTCTTC. V is TRBV7-2 and J is TRBJ2-1; 7 nucleotides agree with TRBD1. CDR1 and CDR2 from the germline V gene are SGHTA and FQGNSA. This CDR3 has 16 residues. V lost 6 bases and J lost 2; bases outside the gene matches: 10.

With regard to this clone: At one boundary the junction diverges from the germline segment, which might be a read error. Written as DNA, the CDR3 is TGTACCAGCAGCCCAGGGACAGGGGGCAAGGAGCAGTACTTC. Its translation is CTSSPGTGGKEQYF. This chain joins TRBV7-3 and TRBJ2-7; 12 bases match TRBD1. Per germline, CDR1 SGHTA and CDR2 FQGTGA. The CDR3 contains 14 residues.

This clone was found a few times. The chain employs TRBV19 and TRBJ1-6; TRBD1 matches 8 bases. The germline V gene has CDR1 LNHDA and CDR2 SQIVND (reference sequence). CDR3 size: 14 residues. The V gene end was trimmed by 6 bases and the J gene end by 10 bases; junction bases not matched to a gene: 8. For the CDR3, the DNA is TGTGCCAGTAGATGGGACAGGCAAGACTCACCCCTCCACTTT. Translated, it gives CASRWDRQDSPLHF.

The rearrangement uses TRBV11-2 and TRBJ2-1; 7 nucleotides line up with TRBD1. The CDR3 is 15 amino acids. V lost 6 bases and J lost 5; bases outside the gene matches: 10. CDR1 and CDR2 from the germline V gene are SGHAT and FQNNGV. CDR3 protein: CASSRLGTANNEQFF. CDR3 DNA: TGTGCCAGCAGTCGCCTCGGGACAGCTAACAATGAGCAGTTCTTC. The variable domain in full, completed from reference TRBV11-2 and TRBJ2-1, reads EAGVAQSPRYKIIEKRQSVAFWCNPISGHATLYWYQQILGQGPKLLIQFQNNGVVDDSQLPKDRFSAERLKGVDSTLKIQPAKLEDSAVYLCASSRLGTANNEQFFGPGTRLTVL.

This chain joins TRBV5-1 and TRBJ2-1; 7 nucleotides agree with TRBD2. Germline V gene sequence: CDR1 SGHRS, CDR2 YFSETQ. V was clipped by 3 bases and J by 7 bases; unmatched bases: 4. The CDR3 covers 13 residues. The CDR3 DNA sequence: TGCGCCAGCAGCTGGACTAGACGGAATGAGCAGTTCTTC. Translated: CASSWTRRNEQFF.

V and J are TRBV6-5 and TRBJ2-1, with a weak D call TRBD2 (6 bases). The CDR3 is made up of 15 amino acids. V dropped 10 bases and J dropped 0 bases, with 16 bases sitting between them. Germline V gene lookup returns CDR1 MNHEY and CDR2 SVGAGI. The CDR3 sequence: CATNRERGSYNEQFF. DNA of the CDR3: TGTGCCACCAATCGGGAGCGCGGCTCCTACAATGAGCAGTTCTTC.

This clone was seen a few times. The V call is TRBV7-9, the J call TRBJ2-7; possible D gene TRBD1, 6 bases. CDR3 length: 14 amino acids. The germline V gene has CDR1 SEHNR and CDR2 FQNEAQ (reference sequence). The germline V and J ends were trimmed by 5 bases and 2 bases, with 13 bases remaining between them. The CDR3 spells CASSRTASPYEQYF. In DNA, the CDR3 is TGTGCCAGCAGCAGGACAGCCTCTCCCTACGAGCAGTACTTC.

V and J are TRBV19 and TRBJ1-2; tentatively, D is TRBD1 (5 bases). Germline loops: CDR1 LNHDA, CDR2 SQIVND (reference sequence). The CDR3 runs 15 residues. V was trimmed by 6 bases and J by 7 bases, leaving 21 bases between them. CDR3 region: CASRIQGLPRAGYTF. CDR3 coding DNA: TGTGCCAGTAGGATCCAGGGACTACCCCGGGCTGGCTACACCTTC.

The chain is built from TRBV5-6 and TRBJ2-6, with D maybe TRBD2 (6 bases). The CDR3 has 19 residues. V was shortened by 6 bases and J by 5 bases, with 27 bases between the two germline ends. Looked up from germline, CDR1 is SGHDT and CDR2 is YYEEEE. CDR3 loop: CASTPSIERVDYRANVLTF. For the CDR3, the DNA is TGTGCCAGCACCCCTTCGATTGAGCGGGTAGACTATAGGGCCAACGTCCTGACTTTC. The whole variable domain, filled in from reference TRBV5-6 and TRBJ2-6, reads DAGVTQSPTHLIKTRGQQVTLRCSPKSGHDTVSWYQQALGQGPQFIFQYYEEEERQRGNFPDRFSGHQFPNYSSELNVNALLLGDSALYLCASTPSIERVDYRANVLTFGAGSRLTVL.

This chain connects TRBV5-1 to TRBJ1-1, with D maybe TRBD1 (5 bases). The CDR3 has 13 residues. Trimming took 4 bases from V and 2 from J, leaving 9 bases between them. CDR1 is SGHRS, CDR2 YFSETQ, per germline. The CDR3 here is CASSLQGNTEAFF. CDR3 nucleotides: TGCGCCAGCAGCCTTCAGGGAAACACTGAAGCTTTCTTT.

The chain combines TRBV5-4 with TRBJ2-1; 15 bases fit TRBD2. CDR1 and CDR2 from the germline V gene are SGHNT and YYREEE (reference sequence). J gave up 9 bases and V 0 bases, and 7 bases lay outside the gene matches. This CDR3 region has 17 residues. CDR3 coding DNA: TGTGCCAGCAGCTTGGATTCGGGACTAGCGGGGGGAAGTGAGCAGTTCTTC. This encodes CASSLDSGLAGGSEQFF.

V usage is TRBV5-4 and J usage is TRBJ2-2; unclear D gene. The V and J ends lost 4 bases and 6 bases respectively, with 10 bases between them. The CDR3 consists of 13 residues. CDR1 and CDR2 from the germline V gene are SGHNT and YYREEE (reference sequence). CDR3 bases: TGTGCCAGCAGCGTTAGAGTCGCCGGGGAGCTGTTTTTT. This translates into CASSVRVAGELFF.

In DNA form, the CDR3 reads TGTGCCAGCAACCAAAGGGAGACTGAAGCTTTCTTT. It specifies CASNQRETEAFF. The rearrangement uses TRBV28 and TRBJ1-1; D is undetermined. The V end lost 7 bases, the J end lost 5 bases, and 11 bases lay between the germline ends. This CDR3 is built from 12 residues. In germline, CDR1 is MDHEN, CDR2 SYDVKM.